This T cell receptor (beta chain) was documented in a study of T cell responses to AZD1222 COVID-19 vaccine (dated by TCRdb to about 2021). About the investigation overall: AZD1222 recipients given second doses at about 4 weeks or at about 12 weeks were pooled, since spike-specific TCR depth and breadth were not found to differ between the two schedules. A total of 230 or so trial participants underwent TCR sequencing, of whom 200 to 220 received two doses of AZD1222 and 26 received two doses of the MenACWY control vaccine. Trial participants were enrolled by age into 18-55, 56-69 and 70-plus year subgroups, with about 150, 27 and 61 TCR-sequenced participants respectively.

Overall study results and their limits: In the small 56-69-year group, the increase in depth fell short of significance, most likely because of low power. Vaccine-associated CD4 TCRs spanned the whole spike protein, with dominant responses in regions 160-218 and 743-854. Participants were mostly white British, with more females than males. The authors suggested clonal diversity may have been underestimated. Conclusions about previously exposed vaccinees were limited because only six AZD1222 recipients were SARS-CoV-2 seropositive at baseline. No day 14 peak-response samples were available, so repertoires were characterized only after the peak T cell response. Reportedly, almost half of the unique spike-specific TCRs recognized epitopes lying outside the regions that are mutated in the B.1.351 and B.1.1.7 variants. Spike-specific TCR breadth and depth rose significantly after two AZD1222 doses compared with day 0 and with MenACWY recipients.

This clone was seen more than once but under ten times. Its recognized antigen is unknown. Per-base quality was not reported, and no clone a single base away is much larger than it. The CDR3 regions of human TCRbeta chains were analyzed by immunosequencing. As for the original processing: Repertoire TCRs were matched against a reference library of SARS-CoV-2-specific TCRs generated with the MIRA antigen-specificity platform. Breadth was defined as the fraction of unique TCRs that were SARS-CoV-2-associated. Depth was defined as the fraction of total T cells that were SARS-CoV-2-associated. Using the MIRA data, every spike-specific TCR was mapped to the spike region that the TCR reacted to and assigned to either a CD4 or a CD8 class. Log10-transformed breadth and depth values were compared by one-way ANOVA with Sidak's multiple comparisons tests. In TCRdb, the immuneACCESS table is reduced to in-frame sequences with V and J assigned. These tables do not hold every clone; where another copy was compared, an unresolved V gene accounts for under half, and the others remain unexplained. V, J and clone size reflect that table, while D and trimming were determined from the DNA. The sample table shows some 130,000 clones, and 70% to 90% are seen once. The ten largest clones capture 1.9% of the sample.

The intended sense of this specimen's time point label: baseline before first vaccination. Samples from vaccinated people were obtained from the UK trials COV001 and COV002, which included a single-blind randomized controlled phase 2/3 trial of AZD1222 (ChAdOx1 nCoV-19) in healthy adults. For TCRbeta chain sequencing, PBMC samples from trial participants were taken at day 0 and at day 28 after the second dose. Specimen: peripheral blood, collected on day 0 of AZD1222 vaccination. The receptor's source is an adult in good health.

The CDR3 protein sequence reads: CASSLGGPQHF. The DNA is as follows: TGTGCCAGCAGTTTGGGGGGGCCCCAGCATTTT. The V and J genes are TRBV12-3 or TRBV12-4 and TRBJ1-5, and possibly TRBD1, on 5 matching bases. There are 11 amino acids in the CDR3, from cysteine to phenylalanine inclusive. This entry keeps only the CDR3 DNA: 33 bases, framed from base 1. V is cut by 3 bases and J by 9 bases, and the space between the germline ends is 6 bases.